This T cell receptor (beta chain) emerged from a study of human T cells and chemical hapten exposure (dated by TCRdb to about 2021). Regarding the research as a whole: Libraries were combined into a pool for sequencing, and differences in TCR yield between samples came mainly from small differences in library volumes within the pool. This study followed changes in the peripheral blood TCR repertoire in vivo during primary and secondary sensitization of alopecia patients to the hapten diphenylcyclopropenone (DPC). From each blood RNA sample, both TCR alpha and TCR beta chains were sequenced. Broader findings and caveats from the paper: DPC sensitization did not change how many TCRs were above 1 in 1000 frequency, and no evidence was found of alterations in global repertoire structure. After repeated subsampling, changes were observed in the strength of the expansion versus patch-test correlation and in the threshold at which the correlation became significant.

Explained via the paper, the time point label denotes: healthy volunteer bleed at 2 weeks. Unfractionated whole blood was collected in Tempus Blood RNA tubes, and total RNA was extracted from that blood. A handful of healthy volunteers were used as TCR sequencing controls and were bled at day 0, 2 weeks and 6 weeks. For this clonotype: Its antigen specificity is not known. Per-base quality was not reported, and no clone a single base away is much larger than it.

CDR1 SGDLS and CDR2 YYNGEE were looked up in the germline V gene. V loses 0 bases, J loses 6 bases, and the germline ends lie 13 bases apart. Including cysteine and phenylalanine, the CDR3 has 15 amino acids. Only the CDR3 DNA stays, 45 bases, in frame from base 1. Library generation was performed with RACE. Data came from a NextSeq 500. Library preparation attached unique molecular identifiers to individual cDNA molecules for quantitative, reproducible TCR counting. From the authors' description of their analysis: Samples had a median of approximately 96,000 TCRs, with a range from roughly 23,224 to 750,000. The Decombinator software suite was used to annotate V, J and CDR3 in the TCR reads. For the PS versus PT1 abundance plots, all samples were subsampled to the same number of TCRs (28,000). TCRs were defined as expanded if absent before sensitization and observed at least eight times at the 2-week time point. TCRdb itself trimmed the public reads at Q25 with fastp, ran MiXCR and retained productive beta chains. Entries are consolidated by CDR3 protein sequence, retaining the most common genes and DNA. The V and J calls here are based on TCRdb, not the publication. For this sample there are approximately 44,000 distinct CDR3 sequences; about 4.5% appear just once. The ten biggest clones cover 5.8% of the sample.

Source material: whole blood. The sequence was collected from a human donor in good health. Some clones in this sample may be carry-over from other donors' samples. This sequence uses TRBV9 and TRBJ1-5; no D gene can be assigned with confidence. CDR3 protein: CASSVGGQAGQPQHF. The DNA is TGTGCCAGCAGCGTAGGCGGTCAAGCGGGTCAGCCCCAGCATTTT.